Following are 16 T cell receptor beta chains from one sample sequenced in a study of molecular identifiers for immune sequencing clone quantification. TCRdb used MiXCR to reprocess the PCR reads, holding one entry per CDR3 protein. Counted here are hundreds of thousands of distinct CDR3 sequences, 25% occurring once; the ten biggest clones make up 0.78%. Sequenced sample: naive CD8+ T cells from blood, with Jurkat cell RNA spiked in. Noted subset: FACS-sorted CD8+CD4-CCR7+CD45RA+ naive T cells. These receptors were obtained from a human donor in good health. Some libraries in this study had Jurkat cell RNA spiked in.

This clonotype was seen at least ten times. The rearrangement joins TRBV7-6 to TRBJ1-3; D remains ambiguous. The CDR3 consists of 16 residues. Germline V lookup: CDR1 SGHVS, CDR2 FNYEAQ. Deletions cut 0 bases from V and 0 bases from J, with 9 bases between. The CDR3 coding sequence is TGTGCCAGCAGCTTAGCCGGGGATATCTCTGGAAACACCATATATTTT. Protein product: CASSLAGDISGNTIYF.

V usage is TRBV7-9 and J usage is TRBJ1-2, with D uncertain. The CDR3 has 15 amino acids. The V gene lost 0 bases and the J gene lost 4 bases, with 12 bases spanning the gap. Germline CDR1 is SEHNR and CDR2 is FQNEAQ (reference sequence). CDR3 nucleotide sequence: TGTGCCAGCAGCTTAGCGGTTGAGACCGTCTATGGCTACACCTTC. Residues: CASSLAVETVYGYTF.

This clonotype was detected ten times or more. The genes are TRBV7-2 and TRBJ2-7, with no clear D. CDR1 SGHTA and CDR2 FQGNSA come from the germline V gene. Trimming removed 4 bases at V and 0 bases at J, with 22 bases between. CDR3 length equals 18 residues. CDR3 bases: TGTGCCAGCAGCTCAGTGCTAACCGGGCCCAGCCCCTCCTACGAGCAGTACTTC. Protein: CASSSVLTGPSPSYEQYF.

This clonotype was seen more than once but under ten times. V gene TRBV11-2 combines with J gene TRBJ2-1; unclear D gene. Trimming shortened V by 2 bases and J by 8 bases, and 10 bases separated the two germline ends. The germline V gene has CDR1 SGHAT and CDR2 FQNNGV. The CDR3 extends over 13 amino acids. CDR3 amino acids: CASSLLGLDEQFF. The CDR3 DNA sequence: TGTGCCAGCAGCTTATTAGGGTTGGATGAGCAGTTCTTC.

As for this clonotype: One end of the junction varies from germline; a read error may be responsible. The V call is TRBV12-3 or TRBV12-4, the J call TRBJ2-4; D assignment may be TRBD1 or TRBD2 (5 bases each). TRBJ2-1 explains the end of the DNA better; the J call may be wrong. This CDR3 spans 19 amino acids. CDR3 sequence (DNA): TGTGCCAGCTCCCTAGGGGCGGGTAGGGTCCAGTCTCTCTACAATGCGCAGTTCTTC. This sequence encodes CASSLGAGRVQSLYNAQFF.

This clonotype was observed a single time. V is TRBV20-1 and J is TRBJ2-7; possibly TRBD2 for D (6 bases). The germline V and J ends were trimmed by 0 bases and 4 bases, with 13 bases remaining between them. The germline V gene has CDR1 DFQATT and CDR2 SNEGSKA (reference sequence). This CDR3 has 14 residues. The CDR3 sequence is CSARDEEGSYEQYF. The CDR3 DNA is TGCAGTGCTAGAGATGAGGAGGGATCGTACGAGCAGTACTTC.

With regard to this clonotype: A much larger clone sits a single nucleotide away, making a read error possible. The chain links TRBV7-9 to TRBJ1-1, with a tentative D call TRBD1 (5 bases). The germline gives CDR1 SEHNR, CDR2 FQNEAQ (reference sequence). The CDR3 is 12 amino acids. The CDR3 protein is CASSLEGRSALF. The CDR3 DNA reads as TGTGCCAGCAGCTTAGAGGGGAGATCAGCTCTCTTT.

The chain carries TRBV27 and TRBJ2-7, with D perhaps TRBD2 (6 bases). The CDR3 totals 15 residues. Trimming removed 1 base at V and 4 bases at J, with 14 bases between. Germline V gene lookup returns CDR1 MNHEY and CDR2 SMNVEV (reference sequence). The CDR3 is CASSLLGGATYEQYF. The CDR3 DNA follows: TGTGCCAGCAGTTTATTAGGAGGGGCTACATACGAGCAGTACTTC.

This clonotype appeared many times. This rearrangement joins TRBV11-2 to TRBJ2-1; no definite D call. The CDR3 covers 15 residues. The V gene lost 0 bases and the J gene lost 2 bases, with 8 bases spanning the gap. Germline assignment: CDR1 SGHAT and CDR2 FQNNGV. CDR3 DNA: TGTGCCAGCAGCTTAGATGAACGGACCTACAATGAGCAGTTCTTC. Its protein product is CASSLDERTYNEQFF.

In the case of this clonotype: A clone one base away is much larger, so this may be a read error. The J gene is TRBJ2-7, the V gene TRBV20-1; 12 nucleotides agree with TRBD2. This CDR3 spans 18 amino acids. V lost 6 bases and J lost 0; bases outside the gene matches: 15. CDR1 and CDR2 (germline): DFQATT, SNEGSKA (reference sequence). This chain's CDR3 is CSAGPGLAGGLSSYEQYF. In DNA, the CDR3 is TGCAGTGCCGGACCGGGTCTAGCGGGGGGGCTTAGCTCCTACGAGCAGTACTTC.

This clonotype was seen once. This may arise from a read error, as a much more abundant clone is one base away. This sequence joins TRBV13 and TRBJ2-5; D remains unclear. The germline CDR1 and CDR2 sequences are PRHDT and FYEKMQ (reference sequence). The CDR3 covers 13 residues. The CDR3 nucleotides read TGTGCCAGCAGCCCTATGAACCAAGAGACCCAGCACTTC. Protein: CASSPMNQETQHF.

This chain joins TRBV9 and TRBJ1-1, with D hard to call. Trimming pared 0 bases from V and 4 bases from J, leaving 13 bases between. The CDR3 loop spans 15 amino acids. Germline assignment: CDR1 SGDLS and CDR2 YYNGEE. CDR3 DNA: TGTGCCAGCAGCGTAGTGCTGGGTCGTGTCACTGAAGCTTTCTTT. Its protein product is CASSVVLGRVTEAFF. The whole variable domain, filled in from reference TRBV9 and TRBJ1-1, reads DSGVTQTPKHLITATGQRVTLRCSPRSGDLSVYWYQQSLDQGLQFLIQYYNGEERAKGNILERFSAQQFPDLHSELNLSSLELGDSALYFCASSVVLGRVTEAFFGQGTRLTVV.

This clonotype was detected ten times or more. The chain employs TRBV20-1 and TRBJ2-3, with 7 bases that match TRBD1. Per the germline V gene, CDR1 is DFQATT and CDR2 is SNEGSKA (reference sequence). The CDR3 is 15 amino acids. The V segment lost 2 bases and the J segment 3 bases; nucleotides outside the gene matches: 8. CDR3 amino acids: CSARRPGQITDTQYF. The CDR3, as DNA: TGCAGTGCTAGACGCCCGGGACAGATAACAGATACGCAGTATTTT.

The table lists this clonotype with many counts. The rearrangement links TRBV27 to TRBJ2-2; unclear D gene. This CDR3 region has 11 residues. Germline-derived CDR1 and CDR2 are MNHEY and SMNVEV (reference sequence). V was clipped by 3 bases and J by 6 bases, with 2 bases between them. The DNA of the CDR3 is TGTGCCAGCAGTTTTGCCGGGGAGCTGTTTTTT. Encoded protein: CASSFAGELFF.

This clonotype was seen at least ten times. This sequence joins TRBV4-3 and TRBJ2-1; D gene unclear. CDR1 and CDR2 from the germline V gene are LGHNA and YSLEER. CDR3 length: 19 amino acids. The V end was cut by 0 bases, the J end by 8 bases, with 26 bases between. The CDR3 nucleotides read TGCGCCAGCAGCCAAGATATGTACACGCTAGTTTCCGATTCGGATGAGCAGTTCTTC. This encodes CASSQDMYTLVSDSDEQFF.

The chain combines TRBV6-5 with TRBJ1-2; 8 nucleotides align to TRBD1. Germline lookup yields CDR1 MNHEY and CDR2 SVGAGI. J gave up 5 bases and V 0 bases, and 11 bases lay outside the gene matches. The CDR3 consists of 17 residues. CDR3 nucleotides: TGTGCCAGCAGTTACTCTGCAGGGGGCATTCGTCCTTATGGCTACACCTTC. This translates into CASSYSAGGIRPYGYTF.